This T cell receptor (beta chain) emerged from a study of blood T cell repertoires in COVID-19. Original data processing: Reference gene primers were amplified, and this amplification served to estimate nucleated cell counts. Assay used: immunoSEQ multiplex PCR; TCRdb lists only in-frame clones, some missing. V and J calls and clone size are copied from that table; D and trimming were computed from the DNA. The repertoire includes 150,000 to 200,000 clones, roughly 86% of them detected once, and about 3.5% sits in the top ten. Trimming removed 0 bases from V and 5 bases from J; junction bases left unmatched: 2. In germline, CDR1 is SGHRS, CDR2 YFSETQ. The CDR3 totals 14 residues.

The V gene is TRBV5-1, the J gene TRBJ1-1; TRBD1 aligns across 9 bases. The clonotype originates from a man between 65 and 85 years old with acute or convalescent COVID-19. The specimen was peripheral blood. Written as DNA, the CDR3 is TGCGCCAGCAGCTTGGGACAGGGGGGAACTGAAGCTTTCTTT. The encoded protein is CASSLGQGGTEAFF.